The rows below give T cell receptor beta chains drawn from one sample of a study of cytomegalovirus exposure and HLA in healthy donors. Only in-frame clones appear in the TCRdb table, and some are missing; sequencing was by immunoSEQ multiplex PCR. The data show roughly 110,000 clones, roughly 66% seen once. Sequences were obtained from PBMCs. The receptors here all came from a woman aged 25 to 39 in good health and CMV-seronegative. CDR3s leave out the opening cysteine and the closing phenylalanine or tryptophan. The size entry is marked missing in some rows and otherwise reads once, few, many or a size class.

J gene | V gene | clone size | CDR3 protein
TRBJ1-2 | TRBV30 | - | ASGQGSVNYGCT
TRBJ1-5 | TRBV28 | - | ASSLLARVSNQPQH
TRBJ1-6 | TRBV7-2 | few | ASSITGGHGVSSPLH
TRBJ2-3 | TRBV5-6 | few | ASSLELAHRTDTQY
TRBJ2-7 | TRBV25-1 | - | ASSERTGTTSYEQY
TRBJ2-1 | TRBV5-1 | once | ASSSTSGWNNEQF
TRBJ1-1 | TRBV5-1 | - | ASSSPGQGSGGAF
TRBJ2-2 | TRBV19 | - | ASREGNTGELF
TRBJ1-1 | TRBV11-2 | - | ASSLDRGTEAF
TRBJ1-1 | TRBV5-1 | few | ASSLGQTGMNTEAF
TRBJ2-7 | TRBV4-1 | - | ASSQGTSGDSSYEQY
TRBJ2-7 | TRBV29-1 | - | SVGLTSGIGEQY
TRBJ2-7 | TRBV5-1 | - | ASAEGTDIYEQY
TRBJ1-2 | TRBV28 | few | ASSSSSRYT
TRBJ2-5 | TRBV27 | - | ASSPRSAYQETQY
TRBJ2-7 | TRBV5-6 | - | ASSLPGAGTPHEQY
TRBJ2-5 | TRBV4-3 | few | ASSKGRGQETQY
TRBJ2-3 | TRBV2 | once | ASSPGTSGSRDTQY
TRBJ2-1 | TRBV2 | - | ASSDDLAGGPRNEQF
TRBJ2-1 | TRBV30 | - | AWSVVWGGFFNEQF
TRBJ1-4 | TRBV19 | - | ASSMTGDEKLF
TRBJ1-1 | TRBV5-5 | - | ASSPSWGGTEAF
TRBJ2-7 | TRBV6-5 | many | ASSYVSGLAYEQY
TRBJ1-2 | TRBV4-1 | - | ASSPGPGVGYGYT
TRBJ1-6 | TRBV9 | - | ASSPSQGAINSPLH
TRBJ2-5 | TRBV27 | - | ASSLSAGVRETQY
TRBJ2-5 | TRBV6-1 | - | ASSDYGQETQY
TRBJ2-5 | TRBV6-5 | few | ASSPQGRETQY
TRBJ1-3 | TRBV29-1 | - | SVENSGNTIY
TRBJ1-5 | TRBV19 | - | ASSTGGLGNQPQH
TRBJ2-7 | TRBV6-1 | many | ASRALAGAVDEQY
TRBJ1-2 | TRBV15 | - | ATSRGFGGGYT
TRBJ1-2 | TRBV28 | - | ASSFGTGLYGYT
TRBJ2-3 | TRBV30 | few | AWSVSGTSTDTQY
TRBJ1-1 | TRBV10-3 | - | AISRDRGLLDTEAF
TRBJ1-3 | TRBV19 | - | ASRRTGGEYTIY
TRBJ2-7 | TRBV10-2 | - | ASSDRAYEQY
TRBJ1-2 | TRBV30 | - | AWSDIQTGVLHYGYT
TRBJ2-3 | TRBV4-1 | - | ASSQDNRGSADTQY
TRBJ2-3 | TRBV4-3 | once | ASSLGLAGGTDTQY
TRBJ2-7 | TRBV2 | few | ASSGRQDYEQY
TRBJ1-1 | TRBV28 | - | ASTPLGGSGYTEAF
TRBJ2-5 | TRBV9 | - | ASSVGGQQETQY
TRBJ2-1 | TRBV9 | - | ASSGGGSDYEQF
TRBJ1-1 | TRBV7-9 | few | ASSLQGHSEAF
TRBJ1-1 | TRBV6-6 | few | ATLPGQGYTEAF
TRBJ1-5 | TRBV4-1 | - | ASSTGHQPQH
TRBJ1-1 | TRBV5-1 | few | ASSLAPVNTEAF
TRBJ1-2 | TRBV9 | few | ASSQGQGTGYT
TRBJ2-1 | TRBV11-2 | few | ASSLTQTYEQF
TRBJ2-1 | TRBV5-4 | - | ASSIPGTSGSDEQF